The rows below give T cell receptor beta chains drawn from one sample of a study of cytomegalovirus exposure and HLA in healthy donors. TCRdb's table, derived via immunoSEQ multiplex PCR, lists solely in-frame clones and lacks some. Of 95,000 to 150,000 clones listed, roughly 93% are singletons. The specimen sequenced was PBMCs. These TCRs come from a woman under 30 in good health and CMV-seronegative. CDR3s include the opening cysteine and the closing phenylalanine or tryptophan.

TRBJ2-3 | 16 | TRBV2 | CASSETSGGVGDTQYF
TRBJ2-7 | 14 | TRBV30 | CAYMSRGAAYEQYF
TRBJ2-7 | 16 | TRBV7-3 | CASSPTLTEHSYEQYF
TRBJ1-3 | 16 | TRBV5-1 | CASSLAGGSAGNTIYF
TRBJ2-2 | 14 | TRBV4-1 | CASRASGRAGELFF
TRBJ1-4 | 14 | TRBV7-2 | CASRAGTGNEKLFF
TRBJ1-4 | 18 | TRBV27 | CASSLWVTLGGENEKLFF
TRBJ1-4 | 16 | TRBV7-9 | CASSSPPGGTNEKLFF
TRBJ2-5 | 13 | TRBV28 | CATKGLAAPAQYF
TRBJ2-1 | 12 | TRBV18 | CASSHGDNEQFF
TRBJ2-5 | 13 | TRBV11-3 | CASSKTGQETQYF
TRBJ1-3 | 14 | TRBV5-1 | CASTGGVSGNTIYF
TRBJ1-2 | 13 | TRBV6-1 | CASSESRNYGYTF
TRBJ2-7 | 16 | TRBV9 | CASSVSTGTRRGEQYF
TRBJ1-1 | 12 | TRBV10-3 | CATGQTNTEAFF
TRBJ1-1 | 15 | TRBV5-1 | CASSLETGRNTEAFF
TRBJ2-3 | 17 | TRBV9 | CASSVSTGERGTDTQYF
TRBJ2-2 | 14 | TRBV7-8 | CASSLLAGAGELFF
TRBJ2-1 | 14 | TRBV28 | CASSLGQAYNEQFF
TRBJ2-7 | 15 | TRBV5-6 | CASSLTISPGYEQYF
TRBJ1-4 | 17 | TRBV23-1 | CASSPRGPARGNEKLFF
TRBJ1-1 | 14 | TRBV5-1 | CASGLGGGITEAFF
TRBJ2-1 | 15 | TRBV5-1 | CASRLAGAPLDEQFF
TRBJ1-2 | 15 | TRBV7-9 | CASSLGPGTGDGYTF
TRBJ1-5 | 17 | TRBV10-2 | CASSEGGWGGGYQPQHF
TRBJ2-1 | 16 | TRBV10-2 | CASSNPKGGGLSEQFF
TRBJ1-2 | 15 | TRBV13 | CASSARQGAFYGYTF
TRBJ2-7 | 18 | TRBV19 | CASSKILGQGRGTYEQYF
TRBJ2-3 | 14 | TRBV11-2 | CASSLDLSTDTQYF
TRBJ1-4 | 14 | TRBV7-9 | CASSPTTGNEKLFF
TRBJ2-7 | 13 | TRBV6-6 | CASSGQVFNEQYF
TRBJ1-1 | 13 | TRBV6-1 | CASRVRDREAAFF
TRBJ2-7 | 13 | TRBV10-3 | CAITSTGAHEQYF
TRBJ2-7 | 15 | TRBV5-6 | CASRATSGGSYEQYF
TRBJ2-3 | 15 | TRBV2 | CASSEAKREKDTQYF
TRBJ1-5 | 12 | TRBV7-9 | CASSLSYQPQHF
TRBJ2-2 | 13 | TRBV19 | CASSISHSGELFF
TRBJ1-1 | 16 | TRBV6-5 | CASSYSMGTVRTEAFF
TRBJ2-1 | 14 | TRBV27 | CASGQGATYNEQFF
TRBJ2-5 | 16 | TRBV5-6 | CASSLGGTGGRETQYF
TRBJ2-7 | 12 | TRBV28 | CASRGQNYEQYF
TRBJ1-5 | 14 | TRBV4-2 | CASSQDGSEQPQHF
TRBJ1-1 | 16 | TRBV27 | CASSFSRTEMNTEAFF
TRBJ2-5 | 13 | TRBV7-3 | CASSTSGLETQYF
TRBJ2-1 | 16 | TRBV5-1 | CASSGSWDYLYNEQFF
TRBJ2-1 | 15 | TRBV9 | CASSVTAGMANEQFF
TRBJ2-3 | 13 | TRBV6-6 | CASTGAATDTQYF
TRBJ2-2 | 15 | TRBV6-5 | CASRQTGTGFRELFF
TRBJ2-5 | 16 | TRBV6-6 | CASSKLAGGDQETQYF
TRBJ2-7 | 15 | TRBV18 | CASSPAQGIPYEQYF
TRBJ1-4 | 14 | TRBV7-9 | CASSLRGAGEKLFF